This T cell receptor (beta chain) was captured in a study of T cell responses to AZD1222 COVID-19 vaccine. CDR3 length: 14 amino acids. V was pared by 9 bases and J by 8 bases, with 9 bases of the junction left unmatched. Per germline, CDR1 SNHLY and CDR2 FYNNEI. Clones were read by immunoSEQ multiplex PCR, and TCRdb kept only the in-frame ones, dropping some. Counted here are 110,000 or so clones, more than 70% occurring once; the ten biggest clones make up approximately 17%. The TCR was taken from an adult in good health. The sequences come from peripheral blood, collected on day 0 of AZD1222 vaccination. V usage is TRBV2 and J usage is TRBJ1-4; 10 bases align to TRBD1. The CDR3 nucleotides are TGTGCCAGTAAAGCCGGGACAGGGGTAGAAAAACTGTTTTTT. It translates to CASKAGTGVEKLFF.